This T cell receptor (beta chain) was profiled in a study of shared clonotypes between healthy human individuals. Findings of the study overall: With a few donors compared, roughly 5% of naive CD4 clonotypes were shared. Rarefaction revealed incomplete sorted-subset sequencing despite large depth.

A word on this clone: Its antigen remains unidentified.

CDR3 length equals 15 residues. Germline V gene data show CDR1 as LGHNA and CDR2 as YNFKEQ. V lost 4 bases, J lost 5 bases, and 15 bases lay in between. Clones were read by immunoSEQ multiplex PCR, and TCRdb kept only the in-frame ones, dropping some. The sample includes some 1.1 million clones, roughly 80% of them seen just once. The rearrangement uses TRBV4-2 and TRBJ2-1; D is unresolved. Sequenced material: memory CD4+ T cells from PBMCs. Described subset: CD45RA-negative fraction. This TCR derives from a man younger than 35 in good health. Some clones in this sample may be carry-over from other donors' samples. CDR3 sequence: CASSPGPEDHNEQFF. CDR3 bases: TGTGCCAGCAGCCCTGGACCAGAAGATCACAATGAGCAGTTCTTC.